This is a list of T cell receptor beta chains from one sample in a study of a mutant IDH1 vaccine in newly diagnosed glioma. The repertoire was sequenced with immunoSEQ multiplex PCR; TCRdb's copy has only in-frame clones and lacks some. The data hold around 92,000 clones, with approximately 90% observed a single time. The sequenced sample was PBMCs, obtained from a glioma patient treated with radiotherapy, temozolomide or both. The receptors stem from a woman in her 50s with glioma. Both conserved end residues are part of each CDR3. The D gene is left open where the match is weak. Not every row has a clone size; where given, it reads once, few, many or a size class.

>NA|TRBV19|few|TRBJ1-5
CASSIGGSLSNQPQHF
TGTGCCAGTAGTATAGGGGGATCCTTAAGCAATCAGCCCCAGCATTTT
>NA|TRBV7-9|NA|TRBJ2-3
CASTEFTDTQYF
TGTGCCAGCACCGAGTTCACAGATACGCAGTATTTT
>NA|TRBV2|NA|TRBJ2-7
CASREQSYEQYF
TGTGCCAGCAGGGAACAGTCCTACGAGCAGTACTTC
>TRBD2|TRBV9|NA|TRBJ2-7
CASSVGGGKSYEQYF
TGTGCCAGCAGCGTAGGCGGGGGGAAATCCTACGAGCAGTACTTC
>TRBD1|TRBV6-6|once|TRBJ1-2
CASTWDREGYTF
TGTGCCAGCACTTGGGACAGGGAGGGCTACACCTTC
>TRBD1|TRBV7-8|NA|TRBJ2-3
CASSLRGPRDTQYF
TGTGCCAGCAGCTTGAGGGGGCCCAGGGATACGCAGTATTTT
>TRBD1|TRBV7-3|NA|TRBJ1-2
CASSLGDRLGYGYTF
TGTGCCAGCAGCTTAGGGGACAGATTGGGGTATGGCTACACCTTC
>NA|TRBV6-1|NA|TRBJ2-7
CASSDAREFEQYF
TGTGCCAGCAGTGATGCCAGGGAGTTCGAGCAGTACTTC
>TRBD2|TRBV5-4|NA|TRBJ2-7
CASSLASGRVTYEQYF
TGTGCCAGCAGCTTGGCTAGCGGGAGGGTCACCTACGAGCAGTACTTC
>TRBD1|TRBV5-6|NA|TRBJ1-4
CASSLGDSNEKLFF
TGTGCCAGCAGCTTGGGGGACAGTAATGAAAAACTGTTTTTT
>TRBD1|TRBV6-5|NA|TRBJ2-3
CASSPQGPSTDTQYF
TGTGCCAGCAGCCCACAGGGGCCCAGCACAGATACGCAGTATTTT
>NA|TRBV10-3|NA|TRBJ2-7
CAISEMDPTYEQYF
TGTGCCATCAGTGAAATGGACCCGACCTACGAGCAGTACTTC
>TRBD2|TRBV4-2|NA|TRBJ2-5
CASSLPQTGGETQYF
TGTGCCAGCAGCCTCCCGCAGACGGGAGGAGAGACCCAGTACTTC
>TRBD2|TRBV5-5|NA|TRBJ2-7
CASSLGLAGVRNEQYF
TGTGCCAGCAGCTTAGGACTAGCGGGAGTTAGGAACGAGCAGTACTTC
>TRBD1|TRBV30|NA|TRBJ1-4
CAWSVRTGEKLFF
TGTGCCTGGAGTGTAAGGACAGGTGAAAAACTGTTTTTT
>TRBD1|TRBV5-6|NA|TRBJ2-7
CASSLDRGAGQGRQYF
TGTGCCAGCAGCTTGGACAGGGGCGCCGGACAGGGAAGGCAGTACTTC
>NA|TRBV4-2|NA|TRBJ2-7
CASSQDGGVDEQYF
TGTGCCAGCAGCCAAGATGGGGGAGTAGACGAGCAGTACTTC
>TRBD1|TRBV6-1|NA|TRBJ2-7
CATGTADSYEQYF
TGTGCCACCGGGACAGCGGACTCCTACGAGCAGTACTTC
>NA|TRBV7-9|NA|TRBJ2-7
CASSYGEGGVYEQYF
TGTGCCAGCAGCTACGGGGAGGGGGGCGTCTACGAGCAGTACTTC
>TRBD2|TRBV4-1|once|TRBJ2-3
CASSQVGLAGGPADTQYF
TGCGCCAGCAGCCAAGTGGGGCTAGCGGGAGGGCCCGCAGATACGCAGTATTTT
>TRBD1|TRBV30|NA|TRBJ2-1
CAWRWGDRGINEQFF
TGTGCCTGGCGGTGGGGGGACAGGGGTATCAATGAGCAGTTCTTC